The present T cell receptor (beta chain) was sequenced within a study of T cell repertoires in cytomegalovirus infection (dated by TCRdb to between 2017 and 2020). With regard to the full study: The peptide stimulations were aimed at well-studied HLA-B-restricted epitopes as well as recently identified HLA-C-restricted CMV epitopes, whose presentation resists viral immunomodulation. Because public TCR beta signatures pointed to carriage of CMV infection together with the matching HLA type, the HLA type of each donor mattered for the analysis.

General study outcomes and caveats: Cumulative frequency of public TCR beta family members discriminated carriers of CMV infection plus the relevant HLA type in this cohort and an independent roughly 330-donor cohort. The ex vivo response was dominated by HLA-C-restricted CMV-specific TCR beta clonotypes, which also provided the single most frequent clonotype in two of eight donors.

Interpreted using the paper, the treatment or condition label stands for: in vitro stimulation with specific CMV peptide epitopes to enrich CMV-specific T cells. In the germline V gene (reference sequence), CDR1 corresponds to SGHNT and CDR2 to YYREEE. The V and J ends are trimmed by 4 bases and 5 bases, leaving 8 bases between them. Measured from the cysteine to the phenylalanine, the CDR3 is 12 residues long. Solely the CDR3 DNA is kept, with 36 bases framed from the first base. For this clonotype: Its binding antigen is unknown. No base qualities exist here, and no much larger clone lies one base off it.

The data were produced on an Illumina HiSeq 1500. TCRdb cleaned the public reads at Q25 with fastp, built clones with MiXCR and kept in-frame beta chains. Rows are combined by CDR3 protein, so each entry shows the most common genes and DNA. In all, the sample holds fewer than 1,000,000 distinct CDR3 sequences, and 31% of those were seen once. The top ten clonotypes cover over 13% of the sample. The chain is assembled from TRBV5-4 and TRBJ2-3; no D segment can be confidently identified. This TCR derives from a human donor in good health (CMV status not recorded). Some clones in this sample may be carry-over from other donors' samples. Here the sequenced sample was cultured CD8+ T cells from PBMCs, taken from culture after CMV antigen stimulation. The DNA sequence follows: TGTGCCAGCAGCGACCCGGAAGATACGCAGTATTTT. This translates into CASSDPEDTQYF. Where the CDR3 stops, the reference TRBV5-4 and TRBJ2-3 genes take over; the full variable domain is ETGVTQSPTHLIKTRGQQVTLRCSSQSGHNTVSWYQQALGQGPQFIFQYYREEENGRGNFPPRFSGLQFPNYSSELNVNALELDDSALYLCASSDPEDTQYFGPGTRLTVL.